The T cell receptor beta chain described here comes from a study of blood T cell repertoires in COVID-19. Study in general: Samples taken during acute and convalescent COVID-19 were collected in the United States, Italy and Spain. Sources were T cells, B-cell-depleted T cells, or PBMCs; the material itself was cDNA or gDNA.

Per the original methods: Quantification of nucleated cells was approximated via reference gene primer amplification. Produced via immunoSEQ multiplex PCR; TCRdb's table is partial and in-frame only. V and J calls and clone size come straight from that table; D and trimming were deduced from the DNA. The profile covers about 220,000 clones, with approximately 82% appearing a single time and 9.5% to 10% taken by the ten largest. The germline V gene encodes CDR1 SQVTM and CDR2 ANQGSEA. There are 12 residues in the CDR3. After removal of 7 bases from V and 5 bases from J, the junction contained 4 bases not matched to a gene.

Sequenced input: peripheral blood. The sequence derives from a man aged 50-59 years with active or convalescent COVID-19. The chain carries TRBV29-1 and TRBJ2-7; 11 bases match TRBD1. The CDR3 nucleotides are TGCAGCGCTTGGACAGGGGGCAACGAGCAGTACTTC. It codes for CSAWTGGNEQYF.